This TCR beta chain was obtained from a study of blood T cell repertoires in COVID-19. The junction had 6 bases not matched to a gene; V was cut back by 2 bases and J by 2 bases. The length of the CDR3 is 15 residues. Germline CDR1 is SGHTA and CDR2 is FQGNSA. TCRdb's copy holds only in-frame clones and misses some; the assay was immunoSEQ multiplex PCR. The sample has roughly 88,000 clones; 55% to 80% are singletons. Source material: peripheral blood. The clonotype comes from a woman in her fifties or sixties in a cohort sampled during active or convalescent COVID-19. The J gene is TRBJ2-7, the V gene TRBV7-2, with 7 nucleotides matching TRBD1. This chain's CDR3 is CASSLYRGSTYEQYF. DNA for the CDR3: TGTGCCAGCAGCTTATACAGGGGCTCCACCTACGAGCAGTACTTC.